Listed below are T cell receptor beta chains from one sample, sequenced in a study of tumor-infiltrating lymphocytes in localized non-small cell lung cancer. Measured with immunoSEQ multiplex PCR; TCRdb has only the in-frame clones, and not every one. This table holds 14,000 or so clones, 60% to 80% found once. Sequenced sample: lung tumor tissue. These receptors were obtained from a human donor with non-small cell lung cancer. Each CDR3 is given with its conserved first and last residue. The D gene is left open where the match is weak. A clone size is listed for some rows: how often the clone was seen (once, few, many), or a class if it is expanded.

TRBV27,TRBJ1-1,.,medium-sized,TGTGCCAGCAGATTCCTCACTGAAGCTTTCTTT,CASRFLTEAFF
TRBV5-1,TRBJ2-7,.,.,TGCGCCAGCAGCCGTCGGCGGGGCGACTTCGAGCAGTACTTC,CASSRRRGDFEQYF
TRBV7-9,TRBJ1-3,TRBD1,.,TGTGCCAGCACCCTACAGGGGGCCTCTGGAAACACCATATATTTT,CASTLQGASGNTIYF
TRBV4-1,TRBJ1-1,TRBD1,.,TGCGCCAGCAGCCAAGTACTCACAGGGGTTCCTGAAGCTTTCTTT,CASSQVLTGVPEAFF
TRBV5-1,TRBJ1-2,.,.,TGCGCCAGCAGGGGACGGAACTATGGCTACACCTTC,CASRGRNYGYTF
TRBV9,TRBJ2-7,.,.,TGTGCCAGCAGTACAGGGTCGAGCTCCTACGAGCAGTACTTC,CASSTGSSSYEQYF
TRBV6-1,TRBJ2-1,TRBD2,.,TGTGCCAGCAAGCAAAGCGGGAGTGAGTACAATGAGCAGTTCTTC,CASKQSGSEYNEQFF
TRBV6-1,TRBJ1-6,TRBD1,medium-sized,TGTGCCAGCAGTGAAACAGGGGGCCAGGGTTCACCCCTCCACTTT,CASSETGGQGSPLHF
TRBV2,TRBJ2-7,.,.,TGTGCCAGCACCAAAGTAACCGATATTTGGACGGCGGCTGAGCAGTACTTC,CASTKVTDIWTAAEQYF
TRBV7-3,TRBJ2-3,.,.,TGTGCCAGCAGCTTACGTGGGGGGTCCACAGATACGCAGTATTTT,CASSLRGGSTDTQYF
TRBV7-9,TRBJ2-1,TRBD2,.,TGTGCCAGCAGCTTAGACACTAGCGGGATGAGTCATGAGCAGTTCTTC,CASSLDTSGMSHEQFF
TRBV27,TRBJ1-2,.,few,TGTGCCAGCAGTTTATCTGGTCGAGTGGGGGCGGTCATACGTACTAACTATGGCTACACCTTC,CASSLSGRVGAVIRTNYGYTF
TRBV30,TRBJ1-1,.,once,TGTGCCTGGAGTGTTGGTTTGGGGAGGACTGAAGCTTTCTTT,CAWSVGLGRTEAFF
TRBV4-1,TRBJ1-2,.,.,TGCGCCAGCAGCCAAGATTGGCAACGGTCGTATGGCTACACCTTC,CASSQDWQRSYGYTF
TRBV2,TRBJ1-1,.,.,TGTGCCAGCAGGGGCACTGAAGCTTTCTTT,CASRGTEAFF
TRBV29-1,TRBJ1-1,TRBD1,.,TGCAGCGTTCAGACAGGGATGAACACTGAAGCTTTCTTT,CSVQTGMNTEAFF
TRBV19,TRBJ1-5,TRBD1,.,TGTGCCAGTAGCCCTTCAGGGGGTCGCAATCAGCCCCAGCATTTT,CASSPSGGRNQPQHF
TRBV5-1,TRBJ2-3,.,once,TGCGCCAGCAGCTTGGACGGCAACCCGAGCACAGATACGCAGTATTTT,CASSLDGNPSTDTQYF